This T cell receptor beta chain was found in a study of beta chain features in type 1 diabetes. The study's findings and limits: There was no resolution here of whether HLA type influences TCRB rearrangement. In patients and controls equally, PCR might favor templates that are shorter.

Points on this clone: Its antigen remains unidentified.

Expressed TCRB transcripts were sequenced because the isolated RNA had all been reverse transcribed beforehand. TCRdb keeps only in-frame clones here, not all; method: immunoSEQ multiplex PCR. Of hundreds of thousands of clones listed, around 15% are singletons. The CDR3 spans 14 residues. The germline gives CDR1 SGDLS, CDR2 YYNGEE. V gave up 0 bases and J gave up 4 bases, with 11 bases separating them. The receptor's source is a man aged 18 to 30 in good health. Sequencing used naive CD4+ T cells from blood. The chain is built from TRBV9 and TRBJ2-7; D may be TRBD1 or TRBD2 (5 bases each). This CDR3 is CASSVGWDAYEQYF. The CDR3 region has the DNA TGTGCCAGCAGCGTAGGGTGGGACGCTTACGAGCAGTACTTC.